This T cell receptor beta chain was observed in a study of T cells in Graves' hyperthyroidism and ophthalmopathy. About the research overall: Peripheral blood was acquired at first diagnosis, ahead of any therapy whatsoever.

Lactation, pregnancy, other autoimmune disease or uncontrolled infection led to exclusion of patients. In germline, CDR1 is SEHNR, CDR2 FQNEAQ (reference sequence). The CDR3 is 17 residues long. Trimming stripped 6 bases from V and 2 bases from J, with 21 bases between. This clonotype was observed at least ten times. Using RNA transcripts as the source, TCR beta CDR3 regions were amplified. Initially, a first-round RT-PCR of the TCR CDR3 employed the HTBI primer set. TCRdb re-analysed the multiplex PCR reads in MiXCR, keeping a single row per CDR3 protein. The data hold about 380,000 distinct CDR3 sequences, with roughly 18% observed a single time.

The chain links TRBV7-9 to TRBJ2-3; D assignment may be TRBD1 or TRBD2 (5 bases each). The source is a man aged 18 to 29 with Graves' ophthalmopathy. Sequenced sample: blood. In nucleotides, the CDR3 is TGTGCCAGCAGTCTCCTCAACCTCGGGACGGACACAGATACGCAGTATTTT. Translation: CASSLLNLGTDTDTQYF.